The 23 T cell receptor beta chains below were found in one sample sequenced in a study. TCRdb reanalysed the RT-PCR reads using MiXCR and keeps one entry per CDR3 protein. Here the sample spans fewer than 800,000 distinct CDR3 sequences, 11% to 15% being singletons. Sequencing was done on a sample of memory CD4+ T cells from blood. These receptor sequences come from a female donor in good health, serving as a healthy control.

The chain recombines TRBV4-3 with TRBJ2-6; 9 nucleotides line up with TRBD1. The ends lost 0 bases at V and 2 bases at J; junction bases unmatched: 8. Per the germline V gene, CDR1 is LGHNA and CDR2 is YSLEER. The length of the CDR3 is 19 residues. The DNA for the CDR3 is TGCGCCAGCAGCCAAGACCAAGGGGACAGGGCTGCTGGGGCCAACGTCCTGACTTTC. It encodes CASSQDQGDRAAGANVLTF.

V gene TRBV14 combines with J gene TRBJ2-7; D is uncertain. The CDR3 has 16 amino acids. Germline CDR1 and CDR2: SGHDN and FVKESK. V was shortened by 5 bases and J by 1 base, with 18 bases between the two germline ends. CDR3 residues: CASSGSRSLISYEQYF. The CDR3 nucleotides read TGTGCCAGCAGCGGTAGCAGGTCCCTAATATCCTACGAGCAGTACTTC. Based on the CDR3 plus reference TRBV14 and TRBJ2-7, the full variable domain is EAGVTQFPSHSVIEKGQTVTLRCDPISGHDNLYWYRRVMGKEIKFLLHFVKESKQDESGMPNNRFLAERTGGTYSTLKVQPAELEDSGVYFCASSGSRSLISYEQYFGPGTRLTVT.

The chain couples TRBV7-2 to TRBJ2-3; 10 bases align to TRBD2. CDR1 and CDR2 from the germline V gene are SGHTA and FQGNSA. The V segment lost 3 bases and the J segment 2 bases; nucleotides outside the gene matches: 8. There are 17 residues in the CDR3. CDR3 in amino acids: CASSFNVAGGSTDTQYF. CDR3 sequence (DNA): TGTGCCAGCAGCTTTAACGTAGCGGGGGGCTCCACAGATACGCAGTATTTT.

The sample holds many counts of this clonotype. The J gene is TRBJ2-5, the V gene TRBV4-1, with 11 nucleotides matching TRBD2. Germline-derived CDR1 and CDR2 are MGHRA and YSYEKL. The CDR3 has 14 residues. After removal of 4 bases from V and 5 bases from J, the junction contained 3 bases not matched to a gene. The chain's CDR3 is CASSRLAGTETQYF. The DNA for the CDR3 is TGCGCCAGCAGCCGACTAGCGGGAACCGAGACCCAGTACTTC.

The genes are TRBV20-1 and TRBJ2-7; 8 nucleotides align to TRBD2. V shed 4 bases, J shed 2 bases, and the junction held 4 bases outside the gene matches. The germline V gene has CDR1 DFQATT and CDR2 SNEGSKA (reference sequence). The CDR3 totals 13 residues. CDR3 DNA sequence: TGCAGTGCTATACCGGGACTAGCCTACGAGCAGTACTTC. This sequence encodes CSAIPGLAYEQYF.

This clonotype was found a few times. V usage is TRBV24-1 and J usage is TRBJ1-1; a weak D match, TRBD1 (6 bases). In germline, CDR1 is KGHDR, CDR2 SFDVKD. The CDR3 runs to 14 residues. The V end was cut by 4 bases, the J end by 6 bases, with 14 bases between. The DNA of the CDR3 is TGTGCCACCAGTGAGTCATTACAGGGCTCTGAAGCTTTCTTT. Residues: CATSESLQGSEAFF.

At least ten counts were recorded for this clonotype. The chain's CDR3 is CASSLGSGGQAPYEQYF. Here the CDR3 DNA reads TGTGCCAGCAGCTTAGGCTCAGGCGGACAGGCCCCCTACGAGCAGTACTTC. The chain links TRBV7-2 to TRBJ2-7; TRBD1 matches at 7 bases. In germline, CDR1 is SGHTA, CDR2 FQGNSA. Unmatched junction bases numbered 11, after V lost 1 base and J lost 2 bases. There are 17 residues in the CDR3.

Here the CDR3 reads CASSQDPTGGKDTQYF. CDR3 DNA: TGTGCCAGCAGCCAAGATCCCACTGGCGGGAAAGATACGCAGTATTTT. The genes are TRBV4-2 and TRBJ2-3, with D possibly matching TRBD2 (6 bases). This CDR3 region has 16 residues. Deletions cut 0 bases from V and 5 bases from J, with 15 bases between. Germline CDR1 LGHNA, CDR2 YNFKEQ.

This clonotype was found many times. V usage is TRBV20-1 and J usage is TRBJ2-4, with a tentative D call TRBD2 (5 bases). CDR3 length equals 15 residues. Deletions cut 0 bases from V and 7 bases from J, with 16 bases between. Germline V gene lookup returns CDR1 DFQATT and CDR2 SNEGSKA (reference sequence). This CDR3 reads CSARDRTRSGNIQYF. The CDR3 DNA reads TGCAGTGCTAGAGATCGTACTAGATCGGGCAACATTCAGTACTTC.

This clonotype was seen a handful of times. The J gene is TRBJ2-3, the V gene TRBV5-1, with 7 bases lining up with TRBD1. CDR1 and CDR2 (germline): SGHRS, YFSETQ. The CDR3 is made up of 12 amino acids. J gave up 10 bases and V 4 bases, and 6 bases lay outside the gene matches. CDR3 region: CASSTDRESQYF. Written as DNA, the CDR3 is TGCGCCAGCAGCACCGACAGGGAGTCGCAGTATTTT.

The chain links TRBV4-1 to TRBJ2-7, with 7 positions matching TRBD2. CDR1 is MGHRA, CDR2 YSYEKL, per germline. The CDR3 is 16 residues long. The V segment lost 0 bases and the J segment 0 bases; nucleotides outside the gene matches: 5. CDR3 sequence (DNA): TGCGCCAGCAGCCAAGATCTGGCGGGAGTCTCCTACGAGCAGTACTTC. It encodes CASSQDLAGVSYEQYF.

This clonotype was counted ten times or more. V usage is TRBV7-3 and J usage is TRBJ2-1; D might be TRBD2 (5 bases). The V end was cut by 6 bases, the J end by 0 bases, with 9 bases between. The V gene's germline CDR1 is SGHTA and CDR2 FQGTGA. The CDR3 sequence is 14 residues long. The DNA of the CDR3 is TGTGCCAGCAGTCCTGGAGGCTCCTACAATGAGCAGTTCTTC. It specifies CASSPGGSYNEQFF.

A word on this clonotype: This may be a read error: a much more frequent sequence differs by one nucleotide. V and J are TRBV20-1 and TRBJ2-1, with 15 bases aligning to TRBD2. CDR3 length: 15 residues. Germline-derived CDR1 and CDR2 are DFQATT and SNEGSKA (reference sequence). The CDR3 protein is CRARGLAGGYNEQFF. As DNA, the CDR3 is TGCAGGGCTAGAGGACTAGCGGGAGGGTACAATGAGCAGTTCTTC.

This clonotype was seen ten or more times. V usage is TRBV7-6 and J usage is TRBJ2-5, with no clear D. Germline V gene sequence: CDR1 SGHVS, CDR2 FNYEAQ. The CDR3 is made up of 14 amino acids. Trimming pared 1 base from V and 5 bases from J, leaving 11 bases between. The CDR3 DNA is TGTGCCAGCAGCTTAGGTATCCTGGGCGAGACCCAGTACTTC. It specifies CASSLGILGETQYF. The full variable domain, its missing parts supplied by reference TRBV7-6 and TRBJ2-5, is GAGVSQSPRYKVTKRGQDVALRCDPISGHVSLYWYRQALGQGPEFLTYFNYEAQQDKSGLPNDRFSAERPEGSISTLTIQRTEQRDSAMYRCASSLGILGETQYFGPGTRLLVL.

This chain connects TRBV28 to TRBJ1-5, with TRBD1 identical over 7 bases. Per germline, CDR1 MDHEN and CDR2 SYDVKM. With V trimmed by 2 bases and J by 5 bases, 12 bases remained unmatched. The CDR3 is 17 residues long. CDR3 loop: CASSLGRQGSRDQPQHF. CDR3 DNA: TGTGCCAGCAGTTTAGGAAGACAGGGTTCGAGGGATCAGCCCCAGCATTTT. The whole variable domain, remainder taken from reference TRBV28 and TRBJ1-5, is DVKVTQSSRYLVKRTGEKVFLECVQDMDHENMFWYRQDPGLGLRLIYFSYDVKMKEKGDIPEGYSVSREKKERFSLILESASTNQTSMYLCASSLGRQGSRDQPQHFGDGTRLSIL.

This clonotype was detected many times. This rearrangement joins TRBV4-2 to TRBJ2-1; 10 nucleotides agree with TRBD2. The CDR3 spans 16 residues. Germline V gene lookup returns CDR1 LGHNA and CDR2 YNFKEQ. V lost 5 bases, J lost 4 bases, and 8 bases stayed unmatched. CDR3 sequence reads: CASSSHTSGNYNEQFF. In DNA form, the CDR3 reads TGTGCCAGCAGCTCGCACACTAGCGGGAATTACAATGAGCAGTTCTTC.

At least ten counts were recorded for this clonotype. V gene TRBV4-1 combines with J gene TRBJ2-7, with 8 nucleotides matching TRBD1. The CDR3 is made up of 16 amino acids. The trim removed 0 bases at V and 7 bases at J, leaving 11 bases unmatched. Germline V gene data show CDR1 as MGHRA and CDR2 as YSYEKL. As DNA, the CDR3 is TGCGCCAGCAGCCAAGACAGATGGCAGGGGGCGGGGGAGCAGTACTTC. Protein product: CASSQDRWQGAGEQYF.

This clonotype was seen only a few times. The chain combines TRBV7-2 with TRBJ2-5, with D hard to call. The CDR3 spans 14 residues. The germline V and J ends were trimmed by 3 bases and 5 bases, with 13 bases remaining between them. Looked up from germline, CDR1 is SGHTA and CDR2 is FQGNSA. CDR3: CASSFDVSWETQYF. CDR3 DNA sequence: TGTGCCAGCAGCTTTGATGTTAGTTGGGAGACCCAGTACTTC.

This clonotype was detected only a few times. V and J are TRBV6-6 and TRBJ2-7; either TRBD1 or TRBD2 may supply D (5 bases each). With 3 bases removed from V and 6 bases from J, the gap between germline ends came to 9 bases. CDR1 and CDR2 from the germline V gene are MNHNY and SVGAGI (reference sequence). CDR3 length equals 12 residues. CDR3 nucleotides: TGTGCCAGCAGTTATTCGGGGCGCGAGCAGTACTTC. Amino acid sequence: CASSYSGREQYF.

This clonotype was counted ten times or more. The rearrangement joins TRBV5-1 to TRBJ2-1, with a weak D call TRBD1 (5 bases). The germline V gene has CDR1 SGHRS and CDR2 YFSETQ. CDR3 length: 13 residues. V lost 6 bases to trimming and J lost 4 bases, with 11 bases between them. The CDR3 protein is CASTRDSYNEQFF. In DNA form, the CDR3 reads TGCGCCAGCACCCGCGACAGTTACAATGAGCAGTTCTTC.

DNA for the CDR3: TGTGCCAGCAGGCCGACTAGCGCGGGGGCCTACAATGAGCAGTTCTTC. Translated, it gives CASRPTSAGAYNEQFF. The V and J genes are TRBV27 and TRBJ2-1; 8 bases fit TRBD2. Germline-derived CDR1 and CDR2 are MNHEY and SMNVEV (reference sequence). The CDR3 runs 16 residues. V lost 6 bases and J lost 2; bases outside the gene matches: 9.

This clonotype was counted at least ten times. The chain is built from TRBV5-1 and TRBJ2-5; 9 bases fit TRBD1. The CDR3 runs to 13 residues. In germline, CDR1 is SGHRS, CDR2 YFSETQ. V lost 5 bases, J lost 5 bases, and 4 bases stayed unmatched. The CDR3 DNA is TGCGCCAGCAGACGGGACAGGGCGGAGACCCAGTACTTC. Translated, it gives CASRRDRAETQYF.

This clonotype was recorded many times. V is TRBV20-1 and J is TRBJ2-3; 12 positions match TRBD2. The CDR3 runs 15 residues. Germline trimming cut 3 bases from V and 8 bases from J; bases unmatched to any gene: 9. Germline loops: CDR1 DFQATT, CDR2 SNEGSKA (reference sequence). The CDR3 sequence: CSASQLAGGYGTQYF. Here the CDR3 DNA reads TGCAGTGCTAGTCAGCTAGCGGGAGGGTATGGTACGCAGTATTTT.